The entry below describes one T cell receptor (beta chain). The antigen it recognizes is unknown. There are no base qualities to consult, and no much larger clone falls within one base. CDR1 MNHEY and CDR2 SMNVEV were looked up in the germline V gene (reference sequence). From the cysteine through the phenylalanine, the CDR3 covers 15 amino acids. The only DNA kept is the CDR3, 45 bases in frame from the first base. V and J lose 2 bases and 4 bases, and a span of 13 bases separates them. This entry is derived from a study of cytomegalovirus exposure and HLA in healthy donors listed by TCRdb under 2017. A note on the overall study: According to an earlier analysis of 450 to 650 of the donors, roughly 180 million T cells yielded some 110 million unique TCR beta sequences and about 300 Gb of sequence data. Of the 300 to 500 genotyped donors, approximately 81% were placed in the genetic ancestry cluster associated with self-reported Caucasian donors. Besides the first cohort of 666 subjects, a separate validation cohort made up of around 120 different subjects was used. The T cell repertoires of around 730 subjects were profiled by immunosequencing and related to cytomegalovirus serostatus. An earlier analysis of several hundred of the donors applied high-throughput TCR beta sequencing to assess whether each TCR beta V gene segment acted as functional or pseudogenic. A later genetic analysis took genome-wide SNP genotypes for 398 of the 666 donors and used that subset as a discovery cohort. All discovery cohort repertoires had been generated on a single sequencing platform. HLA typing included class I and class II loci at four-digit resolution. To study patterns of TCR occurrence, a later analysis re-analyzed previously published TCR beta repertoires from 666 donors and added high-resolution HLA genotyping. The study aimed to test whether signatures of past pathogen exposure could be identified by cataloging public T cell receptors. Across approximately 420 genotyped donors of the cohort, an average of about 220,000 unique TCR beta nucleotide sequences per donor were sequenced, and around 20% of those sequences were non-productive. To predict cytomegalovirus infection status, the study brought together high-throughput TCR immunosequencing, statistical association of individual TCRs with disease status, and machine learning. Typing coverage varied by locus: about 620-630 donors for A, B, C, DRB1 and DQB1; some 520 for DQA1; over 600 for DPA1; more than 450 for DPB1. Donor age, sex, ethnicity and CMV serostatus were compiled alongside the repertoire data. An early release covering around 630 HLA-typed donors comprised approximately 290 gigabases of sequencing data and roughly 86 million unique TCR sequences. In the later analysis, no new phenotypic data were used to find candidate immune exposures; instead, reliance was placed on TCR beta sequences and their occurrence across donors. About 5 DR-DQ haplotypes were handled as single units for association and clustering, since linkage in the cohort was strong.

The cohort comprised more than 550 healthy bone marrow donors. Cohort members were all nominally healthy when sampled, although unrecorded immune exposures were likely present. The donor tested CMV seronegative and was one of the 352 seronegative cohort members. A peripheral blood sample was provided by each donor, and peripheral blood mononuclear cells were used for TCR beta sequencing. The Qiagen DNeasy Blood Extraction Kit was used to extract genomic DNA from the blood cell samples. General conclusions and limits of the study: Correlated functional status among segregating V segments might be attributable to linkage disequilibrium, but an unknown experimental factor could not be ruled out. Compared with the approximately 670-donor mean, donors in an Asian-associated ancestry cluster had fewer N-insertions in productive TCRs, according to a later genetic analysis. A further reported finding was that TCR beta sequences accurately predicted the HLA-A and HLA-B alleles for most subjects in the first cohort. Three of the identified cytomegalovirus-associated TCR beta chains were confirmed in vitro to be specific for cytomegalovirus antigens. An earlier analysis of 587 of the donors showed that most TCR beta V segments appeared in productive rearrangements either about 87% or about 30% of the time, which broadly matched IMGT annotations. Cytomegalovirus status was reported to be diagnosed by the classifier with high specificity and sensitivity in both the original and validation cohorts. Because HLA typing was unavailable for some donors at each locus, only the typed subset was used in association tests. Some IMGT-functional V segments, including TRBV6-2 and TRBV6-3, could not be told apart with the 87-base-pair reads, so those segments were excluded. Assigning TCR associations to individual alleles was difficult when HLA alleles, especially DR and DQ, strongly co-occurred. The study gave a list of about 150 TCR beta chains associated with cytomegalovirus. An association between a missense DCLRE1C variant and V-gene and J-gene trimming of TCR beta chains was found in a later genetic analysis and replicated in an independent cohort. Compared with equally common non-associated chains, HLA-associated TCR beta chains in a later analysis were more clonally expanded and had lower generation probabilities. According to a later analysis, most CMV-associated TCR beta chains appeared to be HLA-restricted, and the HLA associations seemed to be driven largely by CMV exposure. Presence/absence analyses assumed roughly uniform sequencing depth across donors, an assumption that may not hold. The cohort was sequenced for TCR beta chains only, and without alpha or paired-chain data the features that could be detected were limited. A later analysis reported that several top co-occurrence clusters appeared linked to parvovirus B19, influenza, CMV and Epstein-Barr virus. The authors suggested that the approach could potentially be extended to other disease states and immunological phenotypes. Roughly 17 rarely observed V segments, including chromosome 9 orphons, were excluded from the earlier analysis of approximately 600 of the donors because counts were too low. In a later analysis, TCR association rates were found to vary across HLA loci, with the most associated TCRs seen for DRB1 alleles and the fewest for HLA-C alleles. A cluster of highly shared sequence variants was judged likely to represent a technical artifact of the sequencing pipeline. In a later analysis, 16,951 TCR beta sequences were associated with specific HLA alleles at a false discovery rate of 0.05. Most TCR sequences were observed very rarely across donors, whereas some public TCRs were present in many individuals. Immune exposure information for the cohort was limited to CMV serostatus.

Libraries were made using the immunoSEQ multiplex PCR assay. A mixture of 60 forward primers for TCR Vbeta segments and 13 reverse primers for TCR Jbeta segments was used in the multiplex PCR. The CDR3 region of rearranged TCR beta genes was amplified from genomic DNA with a multiplex PCR assay. The Illumina HiSeq System was used to sequence the amplified TCR beta libraries as 87-base-pair reads. The paper's processing steps were these. A later analysis counted about 80 million unique TCR beta chains across the 690 or so repertoires, and around 9.9 million of these chains were shared by at least two donors. A nearest-neighbor algorithm error-corrected the raw reads and collapsed the reads into unique sequences, merging closely related sequences to remove PCR and sequencing errors. V, D and J gene segments were assigned by aligning CDR3 sequences to IMGT reference sequences. Each retained sequence needed at least a six-nucleotide match to both a V gene segment and a J gene segment. A rearrangement counted as productive if the CDR3 had no stop codons and remained in frame with V and J, and every other rearrangement counted as non-productive. Following IMGT convention, CDR3 was defined as the stretch from the second conserved V-encoded cysteine up to the conserved J-encoded phenylalanine. Sequences without an unambiguous match to a single V gene segment were excluded from the earlier analysis of about 600 of the donors. An earlier analysis of under 750 of the donors called V segments functional above 56.7% productive rearrangements and segregating when the between-donor standard deviation exceeded 5%. A statistical classification framework was developed to diagnose cytomegalovirus status using the catalog of TCR beta chain sequences. In a later analysis, V and J genes were assigned by comparing TCR nucleotide sequences against IMGT/GENE-DB human TR gene sequences. Using the TCRdist pipeline, a later analysis assigned CDR3 sequences along with most-parsimonious VDJ recombination scenarios. In a later analysis, each TCR beta chain was defined by its CDR3 amino acid sequence together with its V-gene family, and reads lacking a unique V-gene family were excluded. In a later analysis, some 600 highly shared, low-generation-probability nucleotide sequences were removed to address suspected cross-contamination and a sequencing artifact. In a later analysis, a clonal expansion index for each public chain was calculated from normalized within-repertoire ranks of inferred template counts. In a later analysis, generation probabilities were computed using a VDJ recombination model fitted to out-of-frame rearrangements, and the results were checked against IGoR. In a later analysis, TCR-TCR, TCR-HLA and TCR-CMV co-occurrence was scored with hypergeometric tests, and a repertoire-size bias correction was applied to TCR pairs. To estimate false discovery rates, a later analysis permuted the HLA or CMV assignments 20 times. In a later analysis, co-occurring TCRs were grouped using DBSCAN, and TCRdist sequence similarity was added for clustering within HLA-allele-positive subsets. Repertoires with fewer than 30,000 or more than 120,000 public chains were left out of co-occurrence clustering, as were five repertoires with anomalous nucleotide sharing. TCRdb carries this immuneACCESS record with in-frame sequences only. Its versions omit some clonotypes, under half of them owing to an unresolved V gene in the studies checked, with the rest unexplained. The DNA gave D and trimming, while V, J and clone size come from that table. The sample records roughly 220,000 clones, about 82% of which are singletons. Roughly 3.1% of the sample is held by the ten biggest clonotypes.

The source is a man aged 25 to 45 in good health and CMV-seronegative. Recombination linked TRBV27 to TRBJ2-3; TRBD2 is a weak D gene call, 5 bases matching. Material: PBMCs. CDR3 loop: CASSLRSARADTQYF. DNA sequence: TGTGCCAGCAGTTTAAGAAGCGCGAGGGCAGATACGCAGTATTTT.